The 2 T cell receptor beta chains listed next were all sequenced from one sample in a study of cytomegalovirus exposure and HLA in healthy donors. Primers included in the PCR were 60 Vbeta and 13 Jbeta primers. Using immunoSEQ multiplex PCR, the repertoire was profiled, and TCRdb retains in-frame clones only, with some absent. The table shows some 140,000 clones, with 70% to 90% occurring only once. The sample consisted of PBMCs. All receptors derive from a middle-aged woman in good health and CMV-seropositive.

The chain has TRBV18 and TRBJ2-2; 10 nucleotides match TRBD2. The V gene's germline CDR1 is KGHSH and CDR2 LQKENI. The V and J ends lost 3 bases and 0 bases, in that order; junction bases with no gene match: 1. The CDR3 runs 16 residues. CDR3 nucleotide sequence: TGTGCCAGCTCACCCACTAGCGGGACGAACACCGGGGAGCTGTTTTTT. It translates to CASSPTSGTNTGELFF.

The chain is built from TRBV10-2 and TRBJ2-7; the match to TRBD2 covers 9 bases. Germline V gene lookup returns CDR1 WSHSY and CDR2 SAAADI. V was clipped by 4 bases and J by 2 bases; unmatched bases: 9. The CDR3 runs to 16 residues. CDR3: CASSGSSGISTYEQYF. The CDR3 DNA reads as TGCGCCAGCAGTGGATCTAGCGGGATCTCAACCTACGAGCAGTACTTC.